These T cell receptor beta chains were read from a single sample in a study of T-cell reconstitution after alpha-beta-depleted transplantation in children. TCRdb independently ran MiXCR on the PCR reads; one entry per CDR3 protein. The profile shows some 200,000 distinct CDR3 sequences, 6% to 7% of them singletons. The sample consisted of PBMCs from the stem cell graft donor, taken from the stem cell graft. The receptors stem from a human donor who donated a stem cell graft to a child with Wiskott-Aldrich syndrome. Both conserved end residues are part of each CDR3. D genes are given only for firm matches. Size tells how often a clone was seen (once, few, many) or the class of an expanded clone, and some rows leave it out.

d_call	clone_size	v_call	j_call	cdr3_nt	cdr3_aa
.	.	TRBV28	TRBJ1-5	TGTGCCAGCAGTTTGGGGGGTTACGGCAATCAGCCCCAGCATTTT	CASSLGGYGNQPQHF
TRBD2	many	TRBV7-2	TRBJ2-1	TGTGCCAGCAGCATGACTAGCGGGGCGTACAATGAGCAGTTCTTC	CASSMTSGAYNEQFF
.	many	TRBV12-3/TRBV12-4	TRBJ2-5	TGTGCCAGCAGTTTAGCGGGTCGGGAGACCCAGTACTTC	CASSLAGRETQYF
.	many	TRBV7-9	TRBJ2-5	TGTGCCAGCAGCTTGCCAGAGAGGCCGTTAGGGTACTTC	CASSLPERPLGYF
.	.	TRBV12-3/TRBV12-4	TRBJ2-3	TGTGCCAGCAGTTCCCTAGTGGCGGATACGCAGTATTTT	CASSSLVADTQYF
.	few	TRBV30	TRBJ2-1	TGTGCCTGGACTCCGGGCTCAACCTACAATGAGCAGTTCTTC	CAWTPGSTYNEQFF
.	few	TRBV19	TRBJ2-3	TGTGCCAGTAGTCGCAGACGCGGAAGAACAGATACGCAGTATTTT	CASSRRRGRTDTQYF
.	many	TRBV30	TRBJ2-1	TGTGCCTGGGGTCAGGGCGGGGGCGATGAGCAGTTCTTC	CAWGQGGGDEQFF
.	few	TRBV20-1	TRBJ1-2	TGCAGTGCTAACATGGATAATGGCCTAGGCTACACCTTC	CSANMDNGLGYTF
TRBD1	many	TRBV25-1	TRBJ2-1	TGTGCCAGCAGAGAATTCGGGACAGGCGGTGGCAATGAGCAGTTCTTC	CASREFGTGGGNEQFF
.	.	TRBV6-2/TRBV6-3	TRBJ2-5	TGTGCCAGCAGTTACTCGATAATTCAGGGCCAGGGGAGGAATACGGAGACCCAGTACTTC	CASSYSIIQGQGRNTETQYF
TRBD1	.	TRBV7-2	TRBJ1-1	TGTGCCAGCAGCCCCCAATCGACAGGGTGGTCGACTGAAGCTTTCTTT	CASSPQSTGWSTEAFF
.	many	TRBV5-1	TRBJ2-1	TGCGCCAGCAGCTTGGATGTGGTCATTGAGCAGTTCTTC	CASSLDVVIEQFF
TRBD2	few	TRBV4-2	TRBJ2-1	TGTGCCAGCAGCCAAGATCGGGGACTACGATCCCTTCATGAGCAGTTCTTC	CASSQDRGLRSLHEQFF
.	many	TRBV12-3/TRBV12-4	TRBJ1-5	TGTGCCAGCAGCTTGACGGATAGCAATCAGCCCCAGCATTTT	CASSLTDSNQPQHF
.	many	TRBV20-1	TRBJ2-2	TGCAGTGCTAGAGATAGCGCAGGAAGAACCGGGGAGCTGTTTTTT	CSARDSAGRTGELFF
.	many	TRBV18	TRBJ1-2	TGTGCCAGCTCACCATCCAGGGATAACTATGGCTACACCTTC	CASSPSRDNYGYTF
.	many	TRBV10-3	TRBJ2-7	TGTGCCATCAGTGAAGTCTCGGGAGTAAGGTACGAGCAGTACTTC	CAISEVSGVRYEQYF
TRBD1	many	TRBV11-2	TRBJ2-7	TGTGCCAGCAGCTTCCCCGGGACAGAATATCGAACCACCTACGAGCAGTACTTC	CASSFPGTEYRTTYEQYF
.	many	TRBV6-5	TRBJ2-1	TGTGCCAGCAGTTTAGGGGGAGTGCTGTTCGGTGAGCAGTTCTTC	CASSLGGVLFGEQFF
TRBD2	many	TRBV12-3/TRBV12-4	TRBJ2-5	TGTGCCAGCAGTAGGGGACTAGCGGGAGGTTTGGCCCAGTACTTC	CASSRGLAGGLAQYF
.	many	TRBV12-3/TRBV12-4	TRBJ1-2	TGTGCCAGCACCTTCGGCAGGGGCCTGAACTATGGCTACACCTTC	CASTFGRGLNYGYTF
.	many	TRBV12-3/TRBV12-4	TRBJ1-5	TGTGCCAGCAGCCGGGGGGTTGGGGGAGCGGAGCAGCCCCAGCATTTT	CASSRGVGGAEQPQHF
.	many	TRBV12-3/TRBV12-4	TRBJ2-5	TGTGCCAGCACCCTTTCGACGGCGGGTTTGAAGACCCAGTACTTC	CASTLSTAGLKTQYF
TRBD2	many	TRBV29-1	TRBJ2-1	TGCAGCGATGCTAAGACTAGCGGGAGTTGGGAGCAGTTCTTC	CSDAKTSGSWEQFF
.	many	TRBV5-1	TRBJ1-5	TGCGCCAGCAGCTTGGAAGGTCCTCAGCCCCAGCATTTT	CASSLEGPQPQHF
TRBD1	many	TRBV6-1	TRBJ2-2	TGTGCCAGCAGTCGACTGGGACAGGGAAAGAACACCGGGGAGCTGTTTTTT	CASSRLGQGKNTGELFF
.	many	TRBV24-1	TRBJ2-1	TGTGCCACCAGTGATACACCAGCGGGCGCTCACAATGAGCAGTTCTTC	CATSDTPAGAHNEQFF
TRBD1	many	TRBV5-1	TRBJ1-1	TGCGCCAGCAGCGCAGGACAGGGTGACACTGAAGCTTTCTTT	CASSAGQGDTEAFF
.	few	TRBV10-3	TRBJ2-1	TGTGCCATCAGTCGGGACGGGAACAATGAGCAGTTCTTC	CAISRDGNNEQFF
.	few	TRBV2	TRBJ2-5	TGTGCCAGCAGGCAAGAGACCCAGTACTTC	CASRQETQYF
.	many	TRBV15	TRBJ1-1	TGTGCCACCAGCAGAGATCGGGCCCGGAACACTGAAGCTTTCTTT	CATSRDRARNTEAFF
.	.	TRBV18	TRBJ2-7	TGTGCCAGCTCACCACTGCAGGGGGGGGAGCAGTACTTC	CASSPLQGGEQYF
.	many	TRBV7-9	TRBJ1-1	TGTGCCAGCAGCCCCGTACTCGGAGGGTTGAACACTGAAGCTTTCTTT	CASSPVLGGLNTEAFF
.	many	TRBV4-3	TRBJ2-2	TGCGCCAGCAGCCAAAAGGTGGTTACGAACACCGGGGAGCTGTTTTTT	CASSQKVVTNTGELFF
TRBD1	few	TRBV5-1	TRBJ1-5	TGCGCCAGCAGCCCTACAGGGGCCGCCAATCAGCCCCAGCATTTT	CASSPTGAANQPQHF
TRBD2	.	TRBV30	TRBJ2-5	TGTGCCTGGAGTCTCGGACTAGCGGGAGCAGAGACCCAGTACTTC	CAWSLGLAGAETQYF
.	.	TRBV5-1	TRBJ2-7	TGCGCCAGCAGCGGCGACACCACCTACGAGCAGTACTTC	CASSGDTTYEQYF
.	many	TRBV12-3/TRBV12-4	TRBJ2-1	TGTGCCAGCAGGCCCTTCCAAAGCGGTGATGAGCAGTTCTTC	CASRPFQSGDEQFF
TRBD2	many	TRBV7-8	TRBJ2-1	TGTGCCAGCAGCTTATCGACACTAGCGGGAGGCGGCAATGAGCAGTTCTTC	CASSLSTLAGGGNEQFF
.	few	TRBV3-1	TRBJ2-1	TGTGCCTGCTCCCAAAGGACGGGGGCCTACAATGAGCAGTTCTTC	CACSQRTGAYNEQFF
.	many	TRBV20-1	TRBJ2-2	TGCAGTGCTAGAGATAGGGAGTACACCGGGGAGCTGTTTTTT	CSARDREYTGELFF
.	.	TRBV10-1	TRBJ2-1	TGCGCCAGCAGTGATGGGGACCCATGGAGTGAGCAGTTCTTC	CASSDGDPWSEQFF